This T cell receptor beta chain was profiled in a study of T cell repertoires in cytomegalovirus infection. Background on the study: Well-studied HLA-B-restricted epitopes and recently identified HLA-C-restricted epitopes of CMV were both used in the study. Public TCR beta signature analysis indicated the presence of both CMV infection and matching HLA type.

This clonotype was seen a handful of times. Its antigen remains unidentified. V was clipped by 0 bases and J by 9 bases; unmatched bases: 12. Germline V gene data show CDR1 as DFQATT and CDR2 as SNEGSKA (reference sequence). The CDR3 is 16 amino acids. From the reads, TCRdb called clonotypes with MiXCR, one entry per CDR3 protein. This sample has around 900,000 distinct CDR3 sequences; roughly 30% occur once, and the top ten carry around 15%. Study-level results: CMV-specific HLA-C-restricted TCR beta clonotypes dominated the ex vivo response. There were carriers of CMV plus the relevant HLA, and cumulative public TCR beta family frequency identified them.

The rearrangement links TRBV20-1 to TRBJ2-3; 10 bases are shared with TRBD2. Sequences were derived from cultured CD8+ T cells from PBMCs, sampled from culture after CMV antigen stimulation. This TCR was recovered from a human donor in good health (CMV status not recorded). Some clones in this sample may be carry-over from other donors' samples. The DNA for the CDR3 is TGCAGTGCTAGAGATAGGACTAGCGGTCTCGCAGGGACGCAGTATTTT. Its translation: CSARDRTSGLAGTQYF.